This TCR beta chain originates from a study of post-analysis software for immune sequencing data. Study-level findings and limits: Multiple sclerosis was associated with a significant reduction in normalized Chao1 diversity relative to controls. In patients, about 5 TRBV segments were more frequent than in controls, with TRBV5-6, TRBV5-1 and TRBV20-1 among them. Samples sharing a preparation batch grouped tightly together when assessed by F measure.

Per germline, CDR1 MNHEY and CDR2 SVGAGI. Trimming took 6 bases from V and 3 from J; bases not matched to a gene: 10. The CDR3 runs 15 residues. This clonotype has a handful of counts. The antigen remains unidentified. Unique molecular identifiers were carried by the TCR beta cDNA libraries. It was from roughly 1 to 10 million T cells that approximately 500,000 cDNA molecules came. Each CDR3 protein gets one entry after TCRdb re-called the PCR reads with MiXCR. The sample carries around 500,000 distinct CDR3 sequences, under 40% recorded once. The chain employs TRBV6-5 and TRBJ2-7; 8 bases line up with TRBD2. The source material was blood. The TCR was taken from a girl between 2 and 17 years old with multiple sclerosis. The CDR3 loop is CASRSPGTSHYEQYF. The CDR3 DNA is TGTGCCAGCAGATCTCCCGGGACTAGTCACTACGAGCAGTACTTC.